Following are 26 T cell receptor beta chains from one sample sequenced in a study of blood T cell repertoires in COVID-19. Using immunoSEQ multiplex PCR, the repertoire was profiled, and TCRdb retains in-frame clones only, with some absent. The repertoire includes under 200,000 clones, 86% of them detected once, and roughly 0.95% sits in the top ten. The specimen sequenced was peripheral blood. These receptor sequences come from a man aged 18 to 29 with acute or convalescent COVID-19.

This clone was observed a few times. The rearrangement joins TRBV7-2 to TRBJ1-5, with TRBD1 matching 9 bases. CDR3 size: 14 residues. Germline V gene data show CDR1 as SGHTA and CDR2 as FQGNSA. After removal of 2 bases from V and 5 bases from J, the junction contained 1 base not matched to a gene. The CDR3 DNA follows: TGTGCCAGCAGCTTACGGACAGGGGATCAGCCCCAGCATTTT. Encoded protein: CASSLRTGDQPQHF.

This sequence joins TRBV7-7 and TRBJ2-7; 8 bases align to TRBD1. J was trimmed by 2 bases and V by 5 bases; bases with no gene match: 5. The CDR3 totals 14 residues. Germline V gene data show CDR1 as SSHAT and CDR2 as FNYEAQ (reference sequence). CDR3 residues: CASSLGQGTYEQYF. The CDR3 DNA is TGTGCCAGCAGCCTCGGACAGGGCACCTACGAGCAGTACTTC. Full variable domain (remainder filled in from reference TRBV7-7 and TRBJ2-7): GAGVSQSPRYKVTKRGQDVTLRCDPISSHATLYWYQQALGQGPEFLTYFNYEAQPDKSGLPSDRFSAERPEGSISTLTIQRTEQRDSAMYRCASSLGQGTYEQYFGPGTRLTVT.

V gene TRBV19 combines with J gene TRBJ2-1; D remains unclear. Germline CDR1 reads LNHDA; CDR2 reads SQIVND (reference sequence). This CDR3 region has 11 residues. The V gene lost 1 base and the J gene lost 10 bases, with 5 bases spanning the gap. CDR3 amino acids: CASSIGVEQFF. In DNA, the CDR3 is TGTGCCAGTAGTATAGGCGTCGAGCAGTTCTTC.

The CDR3 loop is CASSPSWGDTEAFF. The CDR3 DNA reads TGTGCCAGCTCACCCAGTTGGGGGGACACTGAAGCTTTCTTT. The rearrangement uses TRBV18 and TRBJ1-1; D may be TRBD1 (5 bases). The germline V gene has CDR1 KGHSH and CDR2 LQKENI. With 3 bases removed from V and 3 bases from J, the gap between germline ends came to 11 bases. The CDR3 extends over 14 amino acids.

This chain connects TRBV4-1 to TRBJ1-1; D is undetermined. Deletions cut 0 bases from V and 3 bases from J, with 8 bases between. Germline V gives CDR1 MGHRA, CDR2 YSYEKL. The CDR3 covers 14 residues. The CDR3 DNA reads TGCGCCAGCAGCCAAGATGAGGGTTACACTGAAGCTTTCTTT. Translated, it gives CASSQDEGYTEAFF.

V usage is TRBV25-1 and J usage is TRBJ2-7, with D tentatively TRBD2 (5 bases). V was trimmed by 3 bases and J by 5 bases, leaving 14 bases between them. The CDR3 consists of 14 residues. CDR1 and CDR2 from the germline V gene are MGHDK and SYGVNS. CDR3 region: CASSDTQEVDEQYF. The CDR3 DNA follows: TGTGCCAGCAGTGATACCCAGGAGGTCGACGAGCAGTACTTC.

The rearrangement links TRBV10-1 to TRBJ2-3; 8 bases match TRBD1. The germline V gene has CDR1 WNHNN and CDR2 SYGVQD (reference sequence). The CDR3 has 16 amino acids. The J segment lost 6 bases and the V segment lost 2 bases, leaving 10 bases of the junction unmatched. The CDR3 region is CASSEGQGRPRDTQYF. CDR3 nucleotides: TGCGCCAGCAGTGAGGGACAGGGACGTCCTAGGGATACGCAGTATTTT.

The gene calls are TRBV2 and TRBJ2-7, with D possibly being TRBD1 (6 bases). V was cut by 5 bases and J by 2 bases, with 7 bases left in between. Germline loops: CDR1 SNHLY, CDR2 FYNNEI. The length of the CDR3 is 12 residues. CDR3 protein: CASSWTAYEQYV. CDR3 nucleotide sequence: TGTGCCAGCAGTTGGACAGCCTACGAGCAGTACGTC.

The CDR3 region is CASSVWSDTEAFF. The CDR3 coding sequence is TGTGCCAGCAGTGTATGGTCGGACACTGAAGCTTTCTTT. The chain links TRBV6-4 to TRBJ1-1; D not certain. Trimming removed 4 bases from V and 3 bases from J, with 9 bases in between. The CDR3 has 13 amino acids. CDR1 and CDR2 (germline): MRHNA, SNTAGT.

The chain is built from TRBV5-1 and TRBJ2-1; tentative D call: TRBD1 (6 bases). This CDR3 comprises 16 residues. The germline V gene has CDR1 SGHRS and CDR2 YFSETQ. V lost 0 bases, J lost 0 bases, and 10 bases lay in between. The CDR3 loop reads CASSLGAGDSYNEQFF. The CDR3 DNA follows: TGCGCCAGCAGCTTGGGGGCAGGGGACTCCTACAATGAGCAGTTCTTC. Supplemented by reference TRBV5-1 and TRBJ2-1, the full variable domain reads KAGVTQTPRYLIKTRGQQVTLSCSPISGHRSVSWYQQTPGQGLQFLFEYFSETQRNKGNFPGRFSGRQFSNSRSEMNVSTLELGDSALYLCASSLGAGDSYNEQFFGPGTRLTVL.

Here the CDR3 DNA reads TGTGCCAGCAGCTCACCAGGGGCGGGAGGAGAGACCCAGTACTTC. It codes for CASSSPGAGGETQYF. The V call is TRBV7-7, the J call TRBJ2-5; 8 bases agree with TRBD2. J gave up 4 bases and V 4 bases, and 8 bases lay outside the gene matches. Germline V gene data show CDR1 as SSHAT and CDR2 as FNYEAQ (reference sequence). CDR3 length equals 15 residues.

The chain has TRBV28 and TRBJ2-2; TRBD1 might be the D (5 bases). CDR3 length: 13 amino acids. The germline gives CDR1 MDHEN, CDR2 SYDVKM. V was clipped by 10 bases and J by 5 bases, with 14 bases between them. The CDR3 bases are TGTGCCATCCGTCGGCAGGGTACCGGGGAGCTGTTTTTT. Its protein is CAIRRQGTGELFF.

This clone was found once. The chain combines TRBV7-9 with TRBJ2-7; 12 bases match TRBD2. Unmatched junction bases numbered 5, after V lost 5 bases and J lost 3 bases. CDR1 is SEHNR, CDR2 FQNEAQ, per germline (reference sequence). The CDR3 consists of 15 residues. DNA for the CDR3: TGTGCCAGCAGCCAACTACTAGCGGGGGGCTACGAGCAGTACTTC. It is translated as CASSQLLAGGYEQYF. The full variable domain, rest sourced from reference TRBV7-9 and TRBJ2-7, is DTGVSQNPRHKITKRGQNVTFRCDPISEHNRLYWYRQTLGQGPEFLTYFQNEAQLEKSRLLSDRFSAERPKGSFSTLEIQRTEQGDSAMYLCASSQLLAGGYEQYFGPGTRLTVT.

This chain uses TRBV7-9 with TRBJ2-5, with D possibly being TRBD2 (8 bases). CDR1 SEHNR and CDR2 FQNEAQ come from the germline V gene (reference sequence). V lost 5 bases and J lost 4, with 17 bases in between. The CDR3 has 15 residues. CDR3 in amino acids: CASSLREGAVETQYF. The CDR3 nucleotides read TGTGCCAGCAGCCTCCGGGAGGGGGCCGTAGAGACCCAGTACTTC.

The table lists this clone with a few counts. The CDR3 region has the DNA TGCGCCAGCAGCTTAGGAATGGCTCGACTGGCGAACACTGAAGCTTTCTTT. Translated, it gives CASSLGMARLANTEAFF. This chain connects TRBV5-1 to TRBJ1-1; D remains ambiguous. Per germline, CDR1 SGHRS and CDR2 YFSETQ. The CDR3 has 17 residues. V was clipped by 2 bases and J by 1 base, with 18 bases between them.

The rearrangement uses TRBV6-5 and TRBJ1-4; D is possibly TRBD1 (5 bases). This CDR3 spans 14 amino acids. Germline V gene data show CDR1 as MNHEY and CDR2 as SVGAGI. V was trimmed by 7 bases and J by 5 bases, leaving 14 bases between them. The CDR3 here is CASTQQALNEKLFF. CDR3 nucleotides: TGTGCCAGCACCCAACAGGCGCTAAATGAAAAACTGTTTTTT.

The gene calls are TRBV19 and TRBJ2-7, with TRBD1 identical over 7 bases. The CDR3 consists of 14 residues. J gave up 6 bases and V 4 bases, and 9 bases lay outside the gene matches. Germline V CDR1 and CDR2: LNHDA, SQIVND (reference sequence). The CDR3 coding sequence is TGTGCCAGTAGTACCGGAACGGACAGGCGCGAGCAGTACTTC. Encoded protein: CASSTGTDRREQYF. The whole variable domain, filled in from reference TRBV19 and TRBJ2-7, reads DGGITQSPKYLFRKEGQNVTLSCEQNLNHDAMYWYRQDPGQGLRLIYYSQIVNDFQKGDIAEGYSVSREKKESFPLTVTSAQKNPTAFYLCASSTGTDRREQYFGPGTRLTVT.

The chain combines TRBV30 with TRBJ1-1, with no clear D. The CDR3 is made up of 13 amino acids. CDR1 and CDR2 (germline): GTSNPN, SVGIG (reference sequence). V lost 2 bases and J lost 1, with 8 bases in between. The DNA for the CDR3 is TGTGCCTGGAGTTGGTACGGGAACACTGAAGCTTTCTTT. It specifies CAWSWYGNTEAFF.

The genes are TRBV30 and TRBJ2-1; the match to TRBD1 covers 7 bases. Trimming removed 5 bases from V and 0 bases from J; junction bases left unmatched: 7. There are 15 residues in the CDR3. CDR1 and CDR2 (germline): GTSNPN, SVGIG (reference sequence). CDR3 loop: CAWAPGQSSYNEQFF. Here the CDR3 DNA reads TGTGCCTGGGCACCGGGACAGAGCTCCTACAATGAGCAGTTCTTC.

The chain combines TRBV5-4 with TRBJ2-1; D call uncertain. Deletions cut 4 bases from V and 2 bases from J, with 13 bases between. This CDR3 spans 15 amino acids. Looked up from germline, CDR1 is SGHNT and CDR2 is YYREEE (reference sequence). The CDR3 is CASSPVGSAYNEQFF. In DNA form, the CDR3 reads TGTGCCAGCAGCCCCGTAGGAAGCGCCTACAATGAGCAGTTCTTC.

V is TRBV21-1 and J is TRBJ2-1; the D call of TRBD1 is as the table states it, not checked on the DNA. TRBV21-1 is marked as a pseudogene. The CDR3 sequence is 14 residues long. Written as DNA, the CDR3 is TGTGCCAGCAGCATTACGGACAGGTACAATGAGCAGTTCTTC. This gives the protein CASSITDRYNEQFF.

This clone showed up just a few times. The genes are TRBV11-2 and TRBJ2-1; 8 nucleotides align to TRBD2. Germline loops: CDR1 SGHAT, CDR2 FQNNGV. V lost 2 bases to trimming and J lost 0 bases; unmatched junction nucleotides: 9. CDR3 size: 18 residues. CDR3 sequence (DNA): TGTGCCAGCAGCTTACACGCTAGCGGGCCGAGCTCCTACAATGAGCAGTTCTTC. This codes for CASSLHASGPSSYNEQFF.

V gene TRBV7-9 combines with J gene TRBJ1-6; no clear D gene. The V gene lost 5 bases and the J gene lost 9 bases, with 11 bases spanning the gap. The germline V gene encodes CDR1 SEHNR and CDR2 FQNEAQ (reference sequence). This CDR3 is 13 amino acids long. This chain's CDR3 is CASSPQISSPLHF. The CDR3, as DNA: TGTGCCAGCAGCCCGCAGATAAGTTCACCCCTCCACTTT.

The V gene is TRBV4-2, the J gene TRBJ2-7; D uncertain. The V gene's germline CDR1 is LGHNA and CDR2 YNFKEQ. The V end was cut by 1 base, the J end by 2 bases, with 9 bases between. The length of the CDR3 is 14 residues. The CDR3, as DNA: TGTGCCAGCAGCCAAGTTTCTTGCGCCTACGAGCAGTACGTC. Residues: CASSQVSCAYEQYV.

The J gene is TRBJ2-5, the V gene TRBV24-1; 8 bases are shared with TRBD1. Germline V gives CDR1 KGHDR, CDR2 SFDVKD. V dropped 1 base and J dropped 5; count of bases not matched to a gene: 5. This CDR3 has 15 amino acids. The DNA for the CDR3 is TGTGCCACCAGTGATTTACGACAGGGGAGTGAGACCCAGTACTTC. Protein product: CATSDLRQGSETQYF.

This CDR3 reads CASSPLTSYSYNEQFF. The CDR3 nucleotides read TGTGCCAGCAGCCCCCTAACCTCGTATTCCTACAATGAGCAGTTCTTC. This chain links TRBV7-8 with TRBJ2-1; D is ambiguous. With 5 bases removed from V and 1 base from J, the gap between germline ends came to 15 bases. CDR3 length: 16 residues. The germline CDR1 and CDR2 sequences are SGHVS and FQNEAQ. The entire variable domain, with the rest obtained from reference TRBV7-8 and TRBJ2-1, is as follows: GAGVSQSPRYKVAKRGQDVALRCDPISGHVSLFWYQQALGQGPEFLTYFQNEAQLDKSGLPSDRFFAERPEGSVSTLKIQRTQQEDSAVYLCASSPLTSYSYNEQFFGPGTRLTVL.